This note documents a single T cell receptor beta chain sequence. The antigen is not known. Germline loops: CDR1 ENHRY, CDR2 SYGVKD. The CDR3 spans 16 residues. The V end was cut by 4 bases, the J end by 3 bases, with 19 bases between. This table comes from immunoSEQ multiplex PCR, and its TCRdb copy is limited to in-frame clones, with some not included. The sample holds some 70,000 clones, 75% to 85% seen once. The sample is drawn from a study of OX40 agonist ivuxolimab in advanced cancers. On the study more broadly: Earlier anti-PD-1, anti-PD-L1 or anti-CTLA-4 therapy was permitted; roughly 40% had received some. Findings of the study overall: Average numbers of expanded clones were greater in CD8+ T cells than in CD4+.

Sequences were derived from CD4+ or CD8+ T cells sorted from blood, sampled in a trial of the OX40 agonist ivuxolimab. The chain carries TRBV10-3 and TRBJ2-7; the D is unclear. The clonotype comes from an adult with an advanced solid tumor such as melanoma, head and neck, liver or kidney cancer. DNA of the CDR3: TGTGCCATCAGTGGATGGGTTGTGGGTTTGGGCTACGAGCAGTACTTC. Translation gives CAISGWVVGLGYEQYF.